This T cell receptor beta chain was captured by sequencing in a study of graft-versus-host responses after intestinal transplantation. Study as a whole: After anti-thymocyte globulin induction, recipients took tacrolimus and steroids for around three years.

From germline, CDR1 is ENHRY and CDR2 SYGVKD. The CDR3 covers 12 residues. V lost 8 bases and J 3 bases, leaving 10 bases between the germline ends. Using immunoSEQ multiplex PCR, the repertoire was profiled, and TCRdb retains in-frame clones only, with some absent. This table has 77,000 or so clones, roughly 90% appearing once. The chain employs TRBV10-3 and TRBJ2-5, with D possibly matching TRBD1 (7 bases). Sequenced material: PBMCs, taken 98 days after intestinal transplantation. The receptor was derived from a human patient who received an intestinal transplant, so some T cells may come from the graft donor. CDR3 protein: CAIGGTEETQYF. DNA for the CDR3: TGTGCCATCGGGGGGACAGAAGAGACCCAGTACTTC.